This paragraph reports one TCR beta chain. The target antigen is unknown. Sequence at one end of the junction differs from germline and may be a read error. 5'RACE, which relied on constant-segment primers, yielded TCR alpha and TCR beta cDNA libraries carrying sample barcodes and UMIs. MiXCR was run by TCRdb on the 5' RACE reads, yielding one entry per CDR3 protein. Of about 390,000 distinct CDR3 sequences listed, 16% were seen once; the top ten hold 20% to 25%. The CDR3 consists of 15 residues. The germline V gene has CDR1 LNHNV and CDR2 YYDKDF (reference sequence). This record comes from a study of T-cell memory formation after mild COVID-19. General study points: Detection of some responders pre-infection suggested pre-existing cross-reactive memory T cells participated. Contracting CD8+ clones were enriched in EMRA, CD4+ mainly in CM and EM. Later expanders leaned CD4+, whereas clones that contracted between day 15 and 85 were balanced CD4/CD8.

This chain links TRBV15 with TRBJ2-6; no clear D. The clonotype comes from a man aged 18 to 29 who had mild COVID-19 (a few samples of this study predate the infection). Cell type and time point are not known. Sequenced input: PBMCs or a T cell subset sorted from them (not recorded which). In DNA, the CDR3 is TGTGCCACCAGCAGTGACCTATCTGGGGACAACGTCCTGACTTTC. Encoded protein: CATSSDLSGDNVLTF.